The rows below give T cell receptor beta chains drawn from one sample of a study of shared clonotypes between healthy human individuals. Generated by immunoSEQ multiplex PCR, the TCRdb table keeps only in-frame clones and is missing some. The repertoire consists of 300,000 or so clones, with around 72% occurring once and the leading ten covering 10% to 13%. Sequencing input: memory CD4+ T cells sorted from blood. Receptor source: a man aged 25-45 years in good health. The CDR3 runs from the conserved cysteine through the conserved F or W. D genes are given only for firm matches. Size tells how often a clone was seen (once, few, many) or the class of an expanded clone, and some rows leave it out.

>.|TRBV7-2|TRBJ2-7|once
TGTGCCAGCAGCGCAGGGGCTTTCTCCTACGAGCAGTACTTC
CASSAGAFSYEQYF
>.|TRBV9|TRBJ2-1|.
TGTGCCAGCAGCGTAGGACAGCCAAGATACAATGAGCAGTTCTTC
CASSVGQPRYNEQFF
>TRBD2|TRBV19|TRBJ2-3|.
TGTGCCAGTAGTACCTATAGCGGGGTAACAGATACGCAGTATTTT
CASSTYSGVTDTQYF
>.|TRBV10-3|TRBJ1-5|many
TGTGCCATCAGTTTTTCAGGGGAGGGCAATCAGCCCCAGCATTTT
CAISFSGEGNQPQHF
>.|TRBV28|TRBJ2-6|.
TGTGCCAGCAGCGCAGGCTCTGGGGCCAACGTCCTGACTTTC
CASSAGSGANVLTF
>.|TRBV27|TRBJ2-7|.
TGTGCCAGCAGGGGAGGACAGCCACCACTGGATCTATACGAGCAGTACTTC
CASRGGQPPLDLYEQYF
>.|TRBV6-1|TRBJ1-2|few
TGTGCCAGCAGTCCCTACCCAGGTGGCTACACCTTC
CASSPYPGGYTF
>TRBD1|TRBV30|TRBJ1-2|.
TGTGCCTGGAGTGTTGACCGACAGGGATATGGCTACACCTTC
CAWSVDRQGYGYTF
>TRBD1|TRBV7-8|TRBJ1-2|.
TGTGCCAGCAGCCGGACCGGGACAGTCTATGGCTACACCTTC
CASSRTGTVYGYTF
>.|TRBV2|TRBJ2-7|few
TGTGCCAGCAGTGAAATCTCGGACCGAAGTCAGCAGTACTTC
CASSEISDRSQQYF
>TRBD2|TRBV7-8|TRBJ2-1|many
TGTGCCAGCAGCCCGGCAGCGGGAGGGTCCTACAATGAGCAGTTCTTC
CASSPAAGGSYNEQFF
>.|TRBV30|TRBJ2-7|once
TGTGCCTGGAGCCCAGCAGGGACGCCCTACGAGCAGTACTTC
CAWSPAGTPYEQYF
>.|TRBV11-2|TRBJ2-5|.
TGTGCCAGCAGCTTATTGGGGGCGCGGGAGACCCAGTACTTC
CASSLLGARETQYF
>.|TRBV2|TRBJ2-5|.
TGTGCCAGCAGTTCTCCGTGGGAGACCCAGTACTTC
CASSSPWETQYF
>.|TRBV4-1|TRBJ1-4|.
TGCGCCAGCAGCCAAGCCTTGGGAGGAGGGTTCGAAAAACTGTTTTTT
CASSQALGGGFEKLFF
>.|TRBV27|TRBJ1-1|.
TGTGCCAGCAGTTTACAGGGAGGTATCACTGAAGCTTTCTTT
CASSLQGGITEAFF
>.|TRBV7-2|TRBJ1-2|once
TGTGCCAGCAGCTCACGCCAGGTTAGAGGCTACACCTTC
CASSSRQVRGYTF
>.|TRBV9|TRBJ1-2|.
TGTGCCAGCAGACGGGACAAGGGGAATGGCTACACCTTC
CASRRDKGNGYTF
>.|TRBV19|TRBJ1-5|.
TGTGCCAGTAGTTGGGGGTTTCAGCCCCAGCATTTT
CASSWGFQPQHF
>.|TRBV7-2|TRBJ2-2|.
TGTGCCAGCAGCAATTGGGGGGCGGTTACCCCAAACACCGGGGAGCTGTTTTTT
CASSNWGAVTPNTGELFF